This is a list of T cell receptor beta chains from one sample in a study of T cells expressing NK-cell markers. TCRdb reanalyzed the 5' RACE reads and collapses them to one entry per CDR3 protein, without DNA. The sample has approximately 420,000 distinct CDR3 sequences; the top ten hold around a tenth. Sequencing was carried out using blood T cells: a sorted CD56 or NKG2C T cell subset, CD4+ or CD8+ T cells, or bulk PBMC T cells (not recorded which). The receptors were sampled from a woman between 45 and 60 years old in good health. The CDR3 runs from the conserved cysteine through the conserved F or W.

v_call	j_call	cdr3_aa
TRBV3-1	TRBJ2-2	CASSPLSGNTGELFF
TRBV10-3	TRBJ2-1	CAIRTSGSLSSYNEQFF
TRBV29-1	TRBJ1-3	CSVERRGSGNTIYF
TRBV7-9	TRBJ1-1	CASSLDMPQGTEAFF
TRBV7-8	TRBJ1-1	CASSLRRAMNTEAFF
TRBV6-5	TRBJ2-7	CASSYGLGEQYF
TRBV29-1	TRBJ1-1	CSVAQALNTEAFF
TRBV27	TRBJ1-1	CASSSGGRGMMGQTEAFF
TRBV15	TRBJ1-5	CATSREWIEPQHF
TRBV12-3/TRBV12-4	TRBJ2-1	CASSLNGLRVGGEQFF
TRBV5-1	TRBJ2-3	CASSFGRGTDTQYF
TRBV12-3/TRBV12-4	TRBJ2-3	CASRGRETDTQYF
TRBV28	TRBJ1-4	CASSSQNRVFGEKLFF
TRBV4-1	TRBJ2-7	CASSQDTGRYEQYF
TRBV5-1	TRBJ2-7	CASSLGQGLEQYF
TRBV5-1	TRBJ1-2	CASSLVTGLGYTF
TRBV20-1	TRBJ2-1	CSARGTSGGADEQFF
TRBV12-3/TRBV12-4	TRBJ1-5	CASRGGQQPQHF